The 10 T cell receptor beta chains reported below all come from one sample, sequenced in a study of cytomegalovirus exposure and HLA in healthy donors. In the PCR, 60 Vbeta and 13 Jbeta primers were used. Sequencing was performed with immunoSEQ multiplex PCR; in TCRdb, only in-frame clones are kept and a portion is missing. The sample yields over 100,000 clones, around 79% seen once. Input material: PBMCs. These receptors were taken from a woman between 40 and 55 years old in good health and CMV-seronegative.

The chain recombines TRBV25-1 with TRBJ2-1; TRBD1 matches at 8 bases. The germline CDR1 and CDR2 sequences are MGHDK and SYGVNS. After removal of 6 bases from V and 5 bases from J, the junction contained 9 bases not matched to a gene. There are 15 residues in the CDR3. This chain's CDR3 is CASREPGQVHNEQFF. In DNA, the CDR3 is TGTGCCAGCAGGGAGCCGGGACAGGTACACAATGAGCAGTTCTTC.

This clone occurred once. The chain uses TRBV28 and TRBJ2-2, with 7 bases identical to TRBD2. The germline V gene encodes CDR1 MDHEN and CDR2 SYDVKM. With 8 bases clipped from V and 3 bases from J, the junction kept 6 bases outside the gene matches. The CDR3 consists of 14 residues. The CDR3: CASGEGRDTGELFF. The CDR3 DNA is TGTGCCAGCGGGGAGGGGCGCGACACCGGGGAGCTGTTTTTT. The full variable domain, rest sourced from reference TRBV28 and TRBJ2-2, is DVKVTQSSRYLVKRTGEKVFLECVQDMDHENMFWYRQDPGLGLRLIYFSYDVKMKEKGDIPEGYSVSREKKERFSLILESASTNQTSMYLCASGEGRDTGELFFGEGSRLTVL.

The genes are TRBV15 and TRBJ2-5; perhaps TRBD2 as D (6 bases). Between the trimmed V and J ends, which lost 2 bases and 7 bases, there was a span of 14 bases. This CDR3 comprises 14 residues. The germline gives CDR1 LNHNV, CDR2 YYDKDF (reference sequence). CDR3 residues: CATSRPGTAGTQYF. The DNA for the CDR3 is TGTGCCACCAGCAGACCCGGGACTGCTGGGACCCAGTACTTC.

This clone occurred once. The chain combines TRBV6-5 with TRBJ1-2; 7 bases map to TRBD1. The CDR3 spans 15 residues. CDR1 and CDR2 from the germline V gene are MNHEY and SVGAGI. V shed 4 bases and J 2 bases; nucleotides not matched to a gene: 7. CDR3 sequence (DNA): TGTGCCAGCAGTTCAAGGGCAGGGGGGAACTATGGCTACACCTTC. This encodes CASSSRAGGNYGYTF.

The V call is TRBV2, the J call TRBJ2-5; TRBD2 agrees at 9 bases. Germline V gene sequence: CDR1 SNHLY, CDR2 FYNNEI. Trimming at V came to 2 bases and at J to 5 bases, leaving 9 bases not matched to a gene. The CDR3 runs to 16 residues. In DNA, the CDR3 is TGTGCCAGCAGTGAATGGGGCGGGGGGGCCCGGGAGACCCAGTACTTC. Residues: CASSEWGGGARETQYF.

The V call is TRBV5-1, the J call TRBJ2-1; 11 bases agree with TRBD2. The CDR3 contains 20 residues. Germline CDR1 and CDR2: SGHRS and YFSETQ. Trimming at V came to 7 bases and at J to 0 bases, leaving 18 bases not matched to a gene. The CDR3 coding sequence is TGCGCCAGCGGGGGCCCCGTAGCGGGGGGGGAAGGGAGCTCCTACAATGAGCAGTTCTTC. Translated, it gives CASGGPVAGGEGSSYNEQFF.

The chain couples TRBV7-9 to TRBJ1-1; D is undetermined. CDR3 length equals 14 residues. Germline assignment: CDR1 SEHNR and CDR2 FQNEAQ (reference sequence). V was shortened by 4 bases and J by 1 base, with 10 bases between the two germline ends. CDR3 region: CASSWESSNTEAFF. The CDR3 DNA reads as TGTGCCAGCAGCTGGGAGAGTTCGAACACTGAAGCTTTCTTT.

CDR3 loop: CASSFPSGGLQINTGELFF. The CDR3 coding sequence is TGTGCCAGCAGCTTCCCCTCGGGGGGCCTACAAATTAACACCGGGGAGCTGTTTTTT. V is TRBV13 and J is TRBJ2-2, with a tentative D call TRBD2 (7 bases). CDR3 length equals 19 residues. Deletions cut 3 bases from V and 2 bases from J, with 22 bases between. CDR1 and CDR2 from the germline V gene are PRHDT and FYEKMQ (reference sequence).

This chain uses TRBV11-2 with TRBJ2-3; 9 nucleotides line up with TRBD2. This CDR3 is 16 amino acids long. From germline, CDR1 is SGHAT and CDR2 FQNNGV. V dropped 5 bases and J dropped 2; count of bases not matched to a gene: 8. The CDR3 loop reads CASSPLAGQATDTQYF. The DNA of the CDR3 is TGTGCCAGCAGCCCCCTAGCGGGGCAAGCCACAGATACGCAGTATTTT.

The CDR3 spells CRTNKGGTEAFF. As DNA, the CDR3 is TGCAGGACCAATAAGGGAGGAACTGAAGCTTTCTTT. The chain links TRBV29-1 to TRBJ1-1, with D unclear. The CDR3 has 12 amino acids. In germline, CDR1 is SQVTM, CDR2 ANQGSEA.